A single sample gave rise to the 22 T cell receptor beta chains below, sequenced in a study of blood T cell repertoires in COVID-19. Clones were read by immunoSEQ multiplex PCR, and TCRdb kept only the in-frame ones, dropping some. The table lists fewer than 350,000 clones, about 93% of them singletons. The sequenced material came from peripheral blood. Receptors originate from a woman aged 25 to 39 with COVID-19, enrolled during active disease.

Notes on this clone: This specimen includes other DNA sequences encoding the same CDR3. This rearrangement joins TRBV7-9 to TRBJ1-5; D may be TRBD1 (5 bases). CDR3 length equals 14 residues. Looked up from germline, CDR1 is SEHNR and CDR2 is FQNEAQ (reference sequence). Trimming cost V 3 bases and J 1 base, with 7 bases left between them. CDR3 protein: CASSFQGSNQPQHF. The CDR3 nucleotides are TGTGCCAGCAGCTTTCAGGGAAGCAATCAGCCCCAGCATTTT.

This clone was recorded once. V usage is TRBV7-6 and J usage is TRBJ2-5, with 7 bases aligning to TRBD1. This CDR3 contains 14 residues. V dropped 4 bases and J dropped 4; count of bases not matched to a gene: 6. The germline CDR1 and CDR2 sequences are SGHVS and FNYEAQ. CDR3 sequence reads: CASSSGTVAETQYF. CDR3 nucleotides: TGTGCCAGCAGCTCCGGGACAGTAGCAGAGACCCAGTACTTC.

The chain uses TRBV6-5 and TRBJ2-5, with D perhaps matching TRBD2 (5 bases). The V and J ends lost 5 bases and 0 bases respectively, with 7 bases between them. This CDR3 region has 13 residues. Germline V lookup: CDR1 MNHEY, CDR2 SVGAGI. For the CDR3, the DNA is TGTGCCAGCAGTCCCGGGAACCAAGAGACCCAGTACTTC. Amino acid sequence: CASSPGNQETQYF.

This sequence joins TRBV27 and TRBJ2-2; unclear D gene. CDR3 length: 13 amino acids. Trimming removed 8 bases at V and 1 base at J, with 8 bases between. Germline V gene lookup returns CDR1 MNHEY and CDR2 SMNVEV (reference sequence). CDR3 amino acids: CASVERNTGELFF. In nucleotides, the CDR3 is TGTGCCAGCGTGGAGCGGAACACCGGGGAGCTGTTTTTT.

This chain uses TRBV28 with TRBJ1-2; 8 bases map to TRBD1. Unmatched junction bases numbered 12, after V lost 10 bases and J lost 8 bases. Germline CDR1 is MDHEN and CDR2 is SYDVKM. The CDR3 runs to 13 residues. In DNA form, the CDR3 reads TGTGCCACCCCAGGACAGGGCGCGGGAGGCTACACCTTC. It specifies CATPGQGAGGYTF.

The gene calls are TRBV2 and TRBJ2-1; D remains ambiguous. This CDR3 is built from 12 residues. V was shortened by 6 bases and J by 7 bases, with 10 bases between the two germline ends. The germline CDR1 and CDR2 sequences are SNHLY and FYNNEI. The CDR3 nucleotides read TGTGCCAGCAGGGTTGAGACAAATGAGCAGTTCTTC. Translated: CASRVETNEQFF.

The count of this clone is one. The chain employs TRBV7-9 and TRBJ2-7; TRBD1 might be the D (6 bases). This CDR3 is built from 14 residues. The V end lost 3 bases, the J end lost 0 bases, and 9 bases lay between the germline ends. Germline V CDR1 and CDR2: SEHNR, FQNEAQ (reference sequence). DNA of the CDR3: TGTGCCAGCAGCTTCACAGGGAGCTCCTACGAGCAGTACTTC. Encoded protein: CASSFTGSSYEQYF.

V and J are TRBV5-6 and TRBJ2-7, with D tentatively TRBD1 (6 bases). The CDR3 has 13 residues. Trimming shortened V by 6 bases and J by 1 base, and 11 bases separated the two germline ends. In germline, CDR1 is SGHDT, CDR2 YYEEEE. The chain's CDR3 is CASINTGSYEQYF. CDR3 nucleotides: TGTGCCAGCATCAATACAGGGTCCTACGAGCAGTACTTC.

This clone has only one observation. CDR3 residues: CATSDPAFSTDTQYF. In DNA form, the CDR3 reads TGTGCCACCAGTGACCCAGCGTTTAGCACAGATACGCAGTATTTT. The chain couples TRBV24-1 to TRBJ2-3; D ambiguous. The CDR3 sequence is 15 residues long. V lost 4 bases to trimming and J lost 0 bases, with 10 bases between them. CDR1 is KGHDR, CDR2 SFDVKD, per germline.

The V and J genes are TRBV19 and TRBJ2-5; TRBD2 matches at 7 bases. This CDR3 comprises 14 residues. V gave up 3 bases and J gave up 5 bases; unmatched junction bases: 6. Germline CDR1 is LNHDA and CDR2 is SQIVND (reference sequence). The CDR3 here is CASSMGGAGETQYF. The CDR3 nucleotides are TGTGCCAGTAGTATGGGAGGGGCCGGGGAGACCCAGTACTTC. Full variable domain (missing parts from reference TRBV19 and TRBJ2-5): DGGITQSPKYLFRKEGQNVTLSCEQNLNHDAMYWYRQDPGQGLRLIYYSQIVNDFQKGDIAEGYSVSREKKESFPLTVTSAQKNPTAFYLCASSMGGAGETQYFGPGTRLLVL.

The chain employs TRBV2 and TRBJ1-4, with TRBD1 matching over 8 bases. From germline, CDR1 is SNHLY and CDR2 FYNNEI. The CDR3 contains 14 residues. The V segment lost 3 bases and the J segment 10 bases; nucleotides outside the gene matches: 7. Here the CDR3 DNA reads TGTGCCAGCAGTGACCCAGGGGGCCGACGAAAACTGTTTTTT. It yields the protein CASSDPGGRRKLFF.

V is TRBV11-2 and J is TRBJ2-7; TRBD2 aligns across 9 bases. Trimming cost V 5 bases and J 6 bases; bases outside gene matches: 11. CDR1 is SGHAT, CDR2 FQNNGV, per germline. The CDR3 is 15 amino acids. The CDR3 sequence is CASSGLATELGEQYF. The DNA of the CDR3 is TGTGCCAGCAGCGGACTAGCGACAGAGCTTGGCGAGCAGTACTTC.

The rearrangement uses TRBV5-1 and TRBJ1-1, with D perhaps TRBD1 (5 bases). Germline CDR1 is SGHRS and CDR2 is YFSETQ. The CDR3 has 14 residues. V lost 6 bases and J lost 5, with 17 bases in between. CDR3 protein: CASTRGEGRTEAFF. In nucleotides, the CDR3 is TGCGCCAGCACCCGGGGGGAGGGGAGGACTGAAGCTTTCTTT.

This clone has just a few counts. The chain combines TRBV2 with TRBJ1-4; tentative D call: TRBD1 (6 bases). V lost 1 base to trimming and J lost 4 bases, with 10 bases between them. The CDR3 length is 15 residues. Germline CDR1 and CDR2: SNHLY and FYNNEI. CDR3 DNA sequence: TGTGCCAGCAGTGAAGGGCAGGGGATTAATGAAAAACTGTTTTTT. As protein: CASSEGQGINEKLFF.

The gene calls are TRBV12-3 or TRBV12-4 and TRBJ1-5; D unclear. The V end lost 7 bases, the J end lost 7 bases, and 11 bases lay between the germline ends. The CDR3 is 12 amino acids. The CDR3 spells CASKGGGQPQHF. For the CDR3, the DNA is TGTGCCAGCAAGGGAGGTGGACAGCCCCAGCATTTT.

As DNA, the CDR3 is TGTGCCAGCAGCCCACTAGCGGGAGGGGCAGATACGCAGTATTTT. It encodes CASSPLAGGADTQYF. The V and J genes are TRBV7-3 and TRBJ2-3; 13 bases agree with TRBD2. V trimming: 5 bases; J trimming: 4 bases; junction bases outside the gene matches: 3. CDR1 and CDR2 (germline): SGHTA, FQGTGA. This CDR3 has 15 residues. Complete variable domain (other parts from reference TRBV7-3 and TRBJ2-3): GAGVSQTPSNKVTEKGKYVELRCDPISGHTALYWYRQSLGQGPEFLIYFQGTGAADDSGLPNDRFFAVRPEGSVSTLKIQRTERGDSAVYLCASSPLAGGADTQYFGPGTRLTVL.

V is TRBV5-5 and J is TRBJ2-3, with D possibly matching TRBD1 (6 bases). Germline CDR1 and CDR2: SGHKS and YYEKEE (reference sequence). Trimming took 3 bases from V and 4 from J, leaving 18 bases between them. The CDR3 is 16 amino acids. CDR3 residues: CASSSRNRDYSDTQYF. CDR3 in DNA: TGTGCCAGCAGCTCCCGGAACAGGGATTATTCAGATACGCAGTATTTT.

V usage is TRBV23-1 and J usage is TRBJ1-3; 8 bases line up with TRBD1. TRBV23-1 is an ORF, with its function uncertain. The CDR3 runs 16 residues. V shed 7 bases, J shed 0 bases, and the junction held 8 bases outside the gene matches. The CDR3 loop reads CASTQGQAPSGNTIYF. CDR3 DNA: TGCGCCAGCACCCAGGGACAGGCCCCCTCTGGAAACACCATATATTTT.

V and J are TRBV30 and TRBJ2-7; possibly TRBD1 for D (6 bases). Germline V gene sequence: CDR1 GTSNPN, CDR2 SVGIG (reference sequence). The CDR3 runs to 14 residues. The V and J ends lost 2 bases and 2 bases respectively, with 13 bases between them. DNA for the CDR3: TGTGCCTGGAGTTCCCGGGACAATCCCTACGAGCAGTACTTC. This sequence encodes CAWSSRDNPYEQYF.

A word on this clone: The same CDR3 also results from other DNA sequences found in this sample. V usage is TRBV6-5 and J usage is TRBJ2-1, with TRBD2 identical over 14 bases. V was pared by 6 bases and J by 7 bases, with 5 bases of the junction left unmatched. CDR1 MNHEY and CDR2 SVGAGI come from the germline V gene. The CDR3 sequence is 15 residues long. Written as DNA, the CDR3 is TGTGCCAGCAGCCTGACTAGCGGGAGGGGAAATGAGCAGTTCTTC. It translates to CASSLTSGRGNEQFF.

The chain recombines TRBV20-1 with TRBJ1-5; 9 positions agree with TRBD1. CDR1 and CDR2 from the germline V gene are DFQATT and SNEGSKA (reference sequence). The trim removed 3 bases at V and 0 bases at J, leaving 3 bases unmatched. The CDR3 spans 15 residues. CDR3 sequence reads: CSASYRGLSNQPQHF. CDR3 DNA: TGCAGTGCTAGTTACAGGGGGCTTAGCAATCAGCCCCAGCATTTT.

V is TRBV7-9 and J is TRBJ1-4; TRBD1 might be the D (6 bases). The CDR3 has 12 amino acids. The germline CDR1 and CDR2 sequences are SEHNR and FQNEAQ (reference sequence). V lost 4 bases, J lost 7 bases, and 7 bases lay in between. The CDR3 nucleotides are TGTGCCAGCAGCTCGGACAGTGAAAAACTGTTTTTT. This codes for CASSSDSEKLFF.